This T cell receptor (beta chain) was found in a study of cytomegalovirus exposure and HLA in healthy donors. The primer mix had 60 Vbeta and 13 Jbeta primers. Measured with immunoSEQ multiplex PCR; TCRdb has only the in-frame clones, and not every one. The sample holds about 130,000 clones, around three quarters seen once. The CDR3 sequence is 16 residues long. The V and J ends lost 3 bases and 0 bases respectively, with 15 bases between them. Per the germline V gene, CDR1 is SGDLS and CDR2 is YYNGEE. The receptor was isolated from a male donor in good health and CMV-seropositive. Sample: PBMCs. The rearrangement uses TRBV9 and TRBJ1-1, with unresolved D. The CDR3 DNA reads TGTGCCAGCAGCGACTTCAAGGCGGGGATGAACACTGAAGCTTTCTTT. Translation gives CASSDFKAGMNTEAFF.